This TCR beta chain was recorded in a study of cytomegalovirus exposure and HLA in healthy donors. Study findings and constraints: Prediction of most subjects' HLA-A and HLA-B alleles by TCR beta sequences was reportedly accurate. At a 0.05 false discovery rate, a later analysis found some 17,000 TCR beta sequences to be associated with HLA alleles. Many donors shared some public TCRs, even though most TCR sequences were rare.

Comments on this clone: Its matching antigen is unknown.

All donors participated as healthy donors of bone marrow. This PCR relied on a set of 60 Vbeta primers and 13 Jbeta primers. Sequenced by immunoSEQ multiplex PCR; TCRdb stores in-frame clones only, minus some. The data hold 150,000 to 200,000 clones, with 75% to 90% observed a single time. Germline V gene data show CDR1 as MDHEN and CDR2 as SYDVKM. Unmatched junction bases numbered 11, after V lost 2 bases and J lost 7 bases. CDR3 size: 16 residues. The receptor was derived from a woman in her late teens or twenties in good health and CMV-seronegative. The chain recombines TRBV28 with TRBJ1-5; the match to TRBD1 covers 7 bases. The sample taken for sequencing was PBMCs. This CDR3 reads CASSLPDWTGGQPQHF. Here the CDR3 DNA reads TGTGCCAGCAGTTTACCCGACTGGACAGGCGGGCAGCCCCAGCATTTT.